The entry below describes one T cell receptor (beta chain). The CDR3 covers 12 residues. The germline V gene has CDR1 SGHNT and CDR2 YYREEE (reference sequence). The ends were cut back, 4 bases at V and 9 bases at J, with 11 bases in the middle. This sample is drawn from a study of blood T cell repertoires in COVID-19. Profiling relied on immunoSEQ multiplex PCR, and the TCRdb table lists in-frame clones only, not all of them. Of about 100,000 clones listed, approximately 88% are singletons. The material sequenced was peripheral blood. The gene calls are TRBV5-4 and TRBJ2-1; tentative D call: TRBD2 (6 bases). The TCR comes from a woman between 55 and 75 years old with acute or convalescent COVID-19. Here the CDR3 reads CASSNTGGEQFF. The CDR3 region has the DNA TGTGCCAGCAGCAACACCGGGGGTGAGCAGTTCTTC.